The source of this T cell receptor (beta chain) is a study of blood T cells in healthy people across ages. Regarding the study as a whole: Strong correlation linked observed beta diversity and percent naive T cells.

This clonotype occurred a few times. The antigen is not known. It was with a sample-barcoded 5' primer and a J-beta primer mix that a second PCR of roughly 7 to 11 cycles was run. There were at least 3 million CDR3-containing paired-end reads obtained from each sample. TCRdb processed the 5' RACE reads anew with MiXCR; each CDR3 protein has one entry. The data hold 790,000 or so distinct CDR3 sequences, with roughly 56% observed a single time. Healthy Caucasian individuals from Russia aged about 6 to 90 served as donors. Each of the donors had roughly 10 milliliters of peripheral blood drawn into EDTA-treated Vacutainer tubes. Material: blood. The source is a middle-aged man in good health.

This CDR3 reads CSVPGVGIDTQYF. As DNA, the CDR3 is TGCAGCGTCCCGGGAGTGGGAATAGATACGCAGTATTTT. J is TRBJ2-3 and V is TRBV29-1, with D possibly matching TRBD2 (6 bases). V shed 6 bases and J shed 5 bases, with 15 bases lying between them. CDR1 and CDR2 (germline): SQVTM, ANQGSEA. There are 13 residues in the CDR3.